This TCR beta chain derives from a study of blood T cell repertoires in COVID-19. Study summary: Italy, Spain and the United States were the sources of the convalescent and acute COVID-19 samples. In each case, the material was cDNA or gDNA derived from T cells, B-cell-depleted T cells, or PBMCs.

In the original workflow: Nucleated cell counts were estimated from reference gene primer amplification. Here immunoSEQ multiplex PCR was the method, and the copy in TCRdb shows in-frame clones only, minus some. The V and J calls and clone size come from that table; D and trimming were worked out from the DNA. The sample shows under 350,000 clones, 80% to 90% of them seen only once. Between the trimmed V and J ends, which lost 1 base and 4 bases, there was a span of 11 bases. The CDR3 sequence is 14 residues long. Germline assignment: CDR1 SGDLS and CDR2 YYNGEE. The chain employs TRBV9 and TRBJ1-2; tentative D call: TRBD1 (5 bases). The sequenced sample was peripheral blood. The clonotype originates from a man aged 40-49 years with acute or convalescent COVID-19. CDR3 protein: CASSVSVGLYGYTF. The CDR3 DNA is TGTGCCAGCAGCGTATCAGTGGGACTCTATGGCTACACCTTC.